The source of this T cell receptor beta chain is a study of PD-1 blockade in classical Hodgkin lymphoma. Study-wide results and limits: Diminished baseline TCR diversity has been reported in newly diagnosed patients relative to healthy donors. The authors excluded patients who started nivolumab under 1 year after ASCT.

Time point in this sample: cycle 4 day 1 (C4D1), after about 6 weeks of nivolumab. Every patient relapsed after autologous stem cell transplantation, and brentuximab vedotin exposure varied. Relapsed/refractory classical Hodgkin lymphoma patients had complete, partial or progressive responses. Between the trimmed V and J ends, which lost 3 bases and 8 bases, there was a span of 16 bases. The CDR3 has 15 residues. In germline, CDR1 is KGHSH, CDR2 LQKENI. Method: immunoSEQ multiplex PCR; TCRdb's copy keeps in-frame clones and lacks some. The sample includes roughly 16,000 clones, around four fifths of them seen just once. This clone was seen a single time. Its cognate antigen is unknown.

V and J are TRBV18 and TRBJ1-4, with a tentative D call TRBD1 (5 bases). The clonotype comes from a human donor with classical Hodgkin lymphoma. This specimen was peripheral blood mononuclear cells (PBMCs), taken before the fourth cycle of nivolumab. Here the CDR3 reads CASSPDLGTDEKLFF. CDR3 nucleotide sequence: TGTGCCAGCTCACCGGACTTGGGGACCGACGAAAAACTGTTTTTT. The entire variable domain, with the rest obtained from reference TRBV18 and TRBJ1-4, is as follows: NAGVMQNPRHLVRRRGQEARLRCSPMKGHSHVYWYRQLPEEGLKFMVYLQKENIIDESGMPKERFSAEFPKEGPSILRIQQVVRGDSAAYFCASSPDLGTDEKLFFGSGTQLSVL.